This T cell receptor (beta chain) was sequenced for a study of CD8 T cells in ankylosing spondylitis (dated 2017 in TCRdb). At the level of the whole study: To find TCR variants linked to disease, the study profiled T cell receptor beta repertoires in ankylosing spondylitis patients and healthy donors. The full study cohort comprised 25 ankylosing spondylitis patients and 85 to 120 healthy donors. Peripheral blood was sampled, and synovial fluid was additionally collected from ankylosing spondylitis patients. Study-wide conclusions, independent of this receptor: A TCR beta motif made up of eight or nine highly homologous amino acid variants appeared to be characteristic of blood from ankylosing spondylitis patients. The disease-linked clones were reported to be significantly enriched in matched synovial fluid samples from ankylosing spondylitis patients. Some motif variants had previously been reported in the synovial fluid and blood of reactive arthritis patients, which suggests shared mechanisms of disease initiation. The disease-linked clones showed a CD8+ phenotype and occurred at relatively low frequencies in peripheral blood.

This clonotype was observed at least ten times. The antigen it recognizes is unknown. No much larger clone exists at a distance of one base, and base qualities are not known. The CDR3, from cysteine to phenylalanine, totals 16 residues. Only CDR3 DNA remains: 48 bases, in frame from the first base. Based on the germline V gene, the CDR1 and CDR2 sequences are SGHTA and FQGTGA. Ends trimmed: V by 5 bases, J by 7 bases; bases unmatched to a gene: 5. TCRdb lists the instrument as Illumina HiSeq 2500. Quantitative 5'-RACE with molecular barcodes was the method used to prepare the TCR beta libraries. Turning to the authors' computational methods: A new computational method, built on a probabilistic model of VDJ rearrangement, was used to identify disease-linked TCR variants. TCRdb cleaned the public reads at Q25 with fastp, built clones with MiXCR and kept in-frame beta chains. When rows share a CDR3 protein, they turn into one entry using the most common DNA and genes. The V and J calls come from TCRdb's annotation, not from the publication. This sample gives around 180,000 distinct CDR3 sequences in total; 15% to 20% of them show up just once. About 4.3% of the sample is held by the ten biggest clonotypes.

The specimen was blood, either unsorted or a sorted T cell fraction (not recorded which). The chain is assembled from TRBV7-3 and TRBJ2-4; 16 central bases correspond to TRBD2. This TCR was recovered from a male donor aged 5 to 29 with ankylosing spondylitis or in good health (not recorded which). Donor details come from another sample of the same person, matched by shared clones. The CDR3 in this case is CASSPGLAGGLNIQYF. The DNA sequence is given as TGTGCCAGCAGCCCGGGACTAGCGGGAGGGCTCAACATTCAGTACTTC.